This T cell receptor (beta chain) was identified during a study of cytomegalovirus exposure and HLA in healthy donors. Both 60 Vbeta primers and 13 Jbeta primers went into the PCR. This table comes from immunoSEQ multiplex PCR, and its TCRdb copy is limited to in-frame clones, with some not included. The sample carries approximately 190,000 clones, around 82% recorded once. This CDR3 has 17 residues. CDR1 is SGHTA, CDR2 FQGNSA, per germline. Trimming removed 5 bases from V and 0 bases from J, with 19 bases in between. The sequencing sample was made of PBMCs. The clonotype originates from a boy under 18 in good health and CMV-seronegative. The chain joins TRBV7-2 to TRBJ1-1; TRBD1 might be the D (5 bases). The CDR3 protein is CASSLSVAGIMNTEAFF. As DNA, the CDR3 is TGTGCCAGCAGCCTCAGCGTGGCAGGGATCATGAACACTGAAGCTTTCTTT.